The following is a T cell receptor beta chain sequence with its context. Its antigen is not known. Assay: immunoSEQ multiplex PCR; the TCRdb copy retains only in-frame clones and omits some. Found here are fewer than 85,000 clones, about 90% of them singletons; the top ten hold 2.5%. The sample is drawn from a study of OX40 agonist ivuxolimab in advanced cancers. V was pared by 5 bases and J by 2 bases, with 6 bases of the junction left unmatched. Looked up from germline, CDR1 is MNHNS and CDR2 is SASEGT. The CDR3 contains 15 residues. Systemic immunosuppression or autoimmune disease history was grounds to exclude patients. General study findings and limits: Certain nonresponders likewise exhibited a low normalized T-cell clonal expansion. CD4+ T cells averaged fewer expanded clones than CD8+ T cells.

The specimen comprised CD4+ or CD8+ T cells sorted from blood, sampled in a trial of the OX40 agonist ivuxolimab. The source of this sequence is an adult with an advanced solid tumor such as melanoma, head and neck, liver or kidney cancer. V is TRBV6-1 and J is TRBJ2-3, with 8 bases aligning to TRBD1. The CDR3 DNA sequence: TGTGCCAGCAGTACGACAGGGGTCCTCACAGATACGCAGTATTTT. This encodes CASSTTGVLTDTQYF.